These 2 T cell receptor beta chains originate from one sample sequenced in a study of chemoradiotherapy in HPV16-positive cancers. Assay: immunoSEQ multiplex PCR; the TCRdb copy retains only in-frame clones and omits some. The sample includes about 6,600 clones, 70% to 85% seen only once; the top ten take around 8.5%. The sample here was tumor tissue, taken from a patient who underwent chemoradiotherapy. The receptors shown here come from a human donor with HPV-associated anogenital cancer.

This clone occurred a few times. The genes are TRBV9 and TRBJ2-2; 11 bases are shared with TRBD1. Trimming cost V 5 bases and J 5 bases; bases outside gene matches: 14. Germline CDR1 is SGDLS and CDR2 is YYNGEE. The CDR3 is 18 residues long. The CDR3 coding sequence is TGTGCCAGCAGTGACGGGCGGGGACAGGGGGTTAATACCGGGGAGCTGTTTTTT. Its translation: CASSDGRGQGVNTGELFF.

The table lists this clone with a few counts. CDR3 loop: CASSYSGRDSPLHF. The DNA for the CDR3 is TGTGCCAGCAGTTACTCGGGACGGGATTCACCCCTCCACTTT. V usage is TRBV6-5 and J usage is TRBJ1-6; D may be TRBD1 (5 bases). V gave up 0 bases and J gave up 8 bases, with 8 bases separating them. This CDR3 is 14 amino acids long. Per germline, CDR1 MNHEY and CDR2 SVGAGI.